These T cell receptor beta chains were read from a single sample in a study of blood T cell repertoires in COVID-19. Clones were sequenced by immunoSEQ multiplex PCR, and TCRdb holds only the in-frame ones, with some missing. Among roughly 410,000 clones listed, around 90% were seen once. Sequenced material: peripheral blood. All receptors derive from a man in his forties with acute or convalescent COVID-19. Each CDR3 is given with its conserved first and last residue. The order of the fields is V gene, J gene, D gene, clone size, CDR3 protein, CDR3 DNA. D genes are given only for firm matches. Clone sizes are given selectively: once, few, many, or a class where the clone is expanded.

TRBV14	TRBJ1-2	-	-	CASSQGTGNYGYTF	TGTGCCAGCAGCCAAGGGACGGGGAACTATGGCTACACCTTC
TRBV5-6	TRBJ2-5	TRBD2	-	CASSAGLAENQETQYF	TGTGCCAGCAGCGCCGGACTAGCGGAGAACCAAGAGACCCAGTACTTC
TRBV18	TRBJ1-3	-	-	CASSPGQSPGNTIYF	TGTGCCAGCTCACCCGGACAGTCACCTGGAAACACCATATATTTT
TRBV5-4	TRBJ2-1	-	-	CASSLDSNPFF	TGTGCCAGCAGCTTGGACAGCAATCCGTTCTTC
TRBV5-4	TRBJ2-7	TRBD1	-	CASSWGQASYEQYF	TGTGCCAGCAGCTGGGGACAGGCCTCCTACGAGCAGTACTTC
TRBV21-1	TRBJ1-2	-	-	CASRIKRTGSPNYGYTF	TGTGCCAGCCGGATTAAAAGGACAGGCTCCCCAAACTATGGCTACACCTTC
TRBV6-2/TRBV6-3	TRBJ2-7	TRBD1	-	CASSKTGQTYEQYF	TGTGCCAGCAGTAAAACGGGACAGACCTACGAGCAGTACTTC
TRBV20-1	TRBJ1-5	-	-	CSASHPGGYSNQPQHF	TGCAGTGCTAGTCACCCAGGAGGCTATAGCAATCAGCCCCAGCATTTT
TRBV5-6	TRBJ1-5	TRBD1	-	CASSRTGGQPQHF	TGTGCCAGCAGCCGGACAGGGGGTCAGCCCCAGCATTTT
TRBV2	TRBJ1-5	-	-	CASRDVTYYSNQPQHF	TGTGCCAGCAGGGATGTCACTTACTATAGCAATCAGCCCCAGCATTTT
TRBV9	TRBJ2-1	-	-	CASSPRGNNEQFF	TGTGCCAGCAGCCCCCGGGGAAACAATGAGCAGTTCTTC
TRBV10-2	TRBJ2-7	TRBD2	-	CASSALAGTLTNEQYF	TGCGCCAGCAGTGCACTAGCGGGGACCCTAACCAACGAGCAGTACTTC
TRBV27	TRBJ1-6	TRBD1	-	CASSLFLGQGLSYNSPLHF	TGTGCCAGCAGTTTATTTTTGGGACAGGGTTTATCCTATAATTCACCCCTCCACTTT
TRBV5-1	TRBJ1-1	TRBD1	once	CASSLDRGDTEAFF	TGCGCCAGCAGCTTGGACAGGGGTGACACTGAAGCTTTCTTT
TRBV5-1	TRBJ2-1	-	-	CASSYRAASEQFF	TGCGCCAGCAGCTATAGAGCCGCCTCCGAGCAGTTCTTC
TRBV5-1	TRBJ2-7	TRBD1	-	CASSTGTGSFNEQYF	TGCGCCAGCAGCACCGGGACAGGGAGTTTTAACGAGCAGTACTTC
TRBV6-2/TRBV6-3	TRBJ2-7	-	-	CASSRQGYEQYF	TGTGCCAGCAGCCGCCAGGGCTACGAGCAGTACTTC
TRBV30	TRBJ1-5	TRBD1	-	CAWSQRGTVAYSNQPQHF	TGTGCCTGGAGCCAACGCGGGACAGTTGCTTATAGCAATCAGCCCCAGCATTTT
TRBV5-1	TRBJ1-6	-	-	CASSLVLNSPLHF	TGCGCCAGCAGCTTGGTTCTTAATTCACCCCTCCACTTT
TRBV6-6	TRBJ2-7	-	-	CASSYDRSPYEQYF	TGTGCCAGCAGTTACGATCGGTCTCCCTACGAGCAGTACTTC
TRBV7-7	TRBJ2-1	TRBD2	-	CASSPTSGHNEQFF	TGTGCTAGCAGCCCGACTAGCGGCCACAATGAGCAGTTCTTC
TRBV7-8	TRBJ1-2	-	few	CASSSVIDYGYTF	TGTGCCAGCAGCTCGGTGATAGACTATGGCTACACCTTC
TRBV11-2	TRBJ2-7	-	-	CASTITGGPSYEQYF	TGTGCCAGCACCATAACCGGAGGTCCCTCCTACGAGCAGTACTTC
TRBV3-1/TRBV3-2	TRBJ1-2	TRBD1	-	CAQLRGGTAFNYGYTF	TGTGCCCAACTCCGCGGCGGGACAGCCTTTAACTATGGCTACACCTTC
TRBV28	TRBJ1-5	-	-	CASSLEVQLNQPQHF	TGTGCCAGCAGTTTGGAGGTGCAGCTTAATCAGCCCCAGCATTTT
TRBV5-5	TRBJ1-2	-	-	CASSADNVINYGYTF	TGTGCCAGCAGCGCCGACAACGTGATAAACTATGGCTACACCTTC
TRBV25-1	TRBJ1-1	-	-	CASSRGGPNTEAFF	TGTGCCAGCAGCCGCGGGGGCCCGAACACTGAAGCTTTCTTT
TRBV30	TRBJ1-1	-	few	CAWSEFFRGWAEAFF	TGTGCCTGGAGTGAGTTTTTCAGGGGATGGGCTGAAGCTTTCTTT
TRBV6-2/TRBV6-3	TRBJ1-2	-	-	CASSQTGNYGYTF	TGTGCCAGCAGCCAAACAGGAAACTATGGCTACACCTTC
TRBV30	TRBJ2-7	-	-	CAYHKKSTGSTYEQYF	TGTGCCTACCACAAGAAATCGACAGGTTCAACCTACGAGCAGTACTTC
TRBV15	TRBJ1-6	-	-	CATSREQINSPLHF	TGTGCCACCAGCAGAGAACAAATTAATTCACCCCTCCACTTT
TRBV7-2	TRBJ1-4	-	-	CASSLTGYNDEKLFF	TGTGCCAGCAGCCTAACAGGGTATAATGATGAAAAACTGTTTTTT
TRBV13	TRBJ1-4	TRBD1	-	CASSLAHKRQGATEKLFF	TGTGCCAGCAGCTTAGCCCACAAAAGACAGGGGGCAACGGAAAAACTGTTTTTT
TRBV7-3	TRBJ2-2	-	-	CASSLLATVGTGELFF	TGTGCCAGCAGCCTACTAGCAACAGTGGGCACCGGGGAGCTGTTTTTT
TRBV7-2	TRBJ2-1	-	-	CASSLGRGYNEQFF	TGTGCCAGCAGCTTAGGGCGGGGCTACAATGAGCAGTTCTTC
TRBV5-1	TRBJ1-1	-	-	CASSLVESINTEAFF	TGCGCCAGCAGCTTGGTGGAGAGCATTAACACTGAAGCTTTCTTT
TRBV4-3	TRBJ1-6	-	-	CASSFSQSSYNSPLHF	TGCGCCAGCAGCTTTAGCCAGAGCTCCTATAATTCACCCCTCCACTTT
TRBV9	TRBJ1-1	-	once	CASSVGEEGEAFF	TGTGCCAGCAGCGTAGGGGAGGAGGGTGAAGCTTTCTTT
TRBV5-1	TRBJ1-5	TRBD1	-	CASSLGQGVNQPQHF	TGCGCCAGCAGCTTGGGGCAGGGGGTAAATCAGCCCCAGCATTTT
TRBV10-3	TRBJ1-2	TRBD1	-	CAITRGQDTSYGYTF	TGTGCCATCACCAGAGGACAGGATACCTCCTATGGCTACACCTTC
TRBV5-1	TRBJ2-7	TRBD1	-	CASSSPGQGAYEQYF	TGCGCCAGCAGCTCGCCGGGACAGGGTGCCTACGAGCAGTACTTC
TRBV27	TRBJ1-2	-	-	CASSLFVPAGTQNYGYTF	TGTGCCAGCAGTTTATTCGTCCCCGCCGGGACACAGAACTATGGCTACACCTTC
TRBV28	TRBJ1-1	-	once	CASSRDSPIEAFF	TGTGCCAGCAGCCGAGACAGTCCTATTGAAGCTTTCTTT
TRBV29-1	TRBJ2-1	-	-	CSVVGGFYNEQFF	TGCAGCGTTGTGGGCGGGTTCTACAATGAGCAGTTCTTC
TRBV27	TRBJ1-5	-	-	CASSFGVDGNQPQHF	TGTGCCAGCAGTTTCGGGGTTGACGGCAATCAGCCCCAGCATTTT